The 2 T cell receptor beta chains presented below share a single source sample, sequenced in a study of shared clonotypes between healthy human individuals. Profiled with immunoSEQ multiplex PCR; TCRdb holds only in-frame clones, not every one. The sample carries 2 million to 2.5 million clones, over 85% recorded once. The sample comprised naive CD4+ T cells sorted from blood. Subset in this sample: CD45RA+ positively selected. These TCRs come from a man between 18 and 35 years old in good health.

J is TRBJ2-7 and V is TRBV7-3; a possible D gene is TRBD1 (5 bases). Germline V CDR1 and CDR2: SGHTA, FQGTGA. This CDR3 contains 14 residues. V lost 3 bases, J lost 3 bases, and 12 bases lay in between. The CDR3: CASSFSGAGYEQYF. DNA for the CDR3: TGTGCCAGCAGCTTCAGTGGGGCAGGCTACGAGCAGTACTTC.

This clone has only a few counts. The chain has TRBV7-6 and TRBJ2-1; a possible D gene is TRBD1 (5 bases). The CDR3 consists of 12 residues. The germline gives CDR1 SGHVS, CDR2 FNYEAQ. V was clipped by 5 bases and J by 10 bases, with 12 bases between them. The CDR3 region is CASSPSSGEQFF. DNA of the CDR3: TGTGCCAGCAGCCCCTCATCAGGGGAGCAGTTCTTC.